The 19 T cell receptor beta chains listed next were all sequenced from one sample in a study of blood T cells in healthy people across ages. For the second PCR, which ran for roughly 6 to 12 cycles, a sample-barcoded 5' primer and a J-beta primer mix were used. Each CDR3 protein is one row after TCRdb ran MiXCR on the 5' RACE reads. The table has about 1,800,000 distinct CDR3 sequences, roughly 27% seen once. Sequencing was done on a sample of blood. The receptors derive from a young woman in good health.

The rearrangement uses TRBV7-2 and TRBJ2-7, with D possibly matching TRBD1 (6 bases). This CDR3 spans 14 amino acids. V was trimmed by 1 base and J by 6 bases, leaving 13 bases between them. CDR1 and CDR2 (germline): SGHTA, FQGNSA. The CDR3 is CASSLEPGVAEQYF. In DNA form, the CDR3 reads TGTGCCAGCAGCTTAGAGCCAGGGGTAGCCGAGCAGTACTTC.

The rearrangement uses TRBV28 and TRBJ2-4; no definite D call. CDR3 length equals 13 residues. Germline CDR1 is MDHEN and CDR2 is SYDVKM. The V and J ends lost 10 bases and 3 bases respectively, with 13 bases between them. The CDR3 region has the DNA TGTGCCACCGACGAGGCTGGCAAAAACATTCAGTACTTC. As protein: CATDEAGKNIQYF.

V gene TRBV19 combines with J gene TRBJ2-3; 13 positions agree with TRBD2. The V segment lost 3 bases and the J segment 8 bases; nucleotides outside the gene matches: 5. There are 15 residues in the CDR3. Per germline, CDR1 LNHDA and CDR2 SQIVND (reference sequence). CDR3 in DNA: TGTGCCAGTAGTATTTTGGGACTAGCGGGGCCTACGCAGTATTTT. As protein: CASSILGLAGPTQYF.

This sequence joins TRBV19 and TRBJ1-5; 7 nucleotides align to TRBD1. Unmatched junction bases numbered 14, after V lost 5 bases and J lost 4 bases. The V gene's germline CDR1 is LNHDA and CDR2 SQIVND (reference sequence). This CDR3 is built from 17 residues. CDR3 region: CASSRDSAPTLNQPQHF. DNA of the CDR3: TGTGCCAGTAGTCGGGACAGCGCTCCTACCCTAAATCAGCCCCAGCATTTT.

The chain joins TRBV7-2 to TRBJ2-7; D ambiguous. The CDR3 contains 14 residues. Looked up from germline, CDR1 is SGHTA and CDR2 is FQGNSA. V was trimmed by 6 bases and J by 3 bases, leaving 15 bases between them. CDR3 nucleotide sequence: TGTGCCAGCAGTTTGGCAGTCCTATTCTACGAGCAGTACTTC. Residues: CASSLAVLFYEQYF. The variable domain in full, completed from reference TRBV7-2 and TRBJ2-7, reads GAGVSQSPSNKVTEKGKDVELRCDPISGHTALYWYRQSLGQGLEFLIYFQGNSAPDKSGLPSDRFSAERTGGSVSTLTIQRTQQEDSAVYLCASSLAVLFYEQYFGPGTRLTVT.

CDR3 amino acids: CASSWSVGADGYTF. The CDR3, as DNA: TGCGCCAGCAGCTGGTCGGTGGGGGCCGATGGCTACACCTTC. The chain combines TRBV5-1 with TRBJ1-2; D possibly corresponds to TRBD1 (6 bases). Germline-derived CDR1 and CDR2 are SGHRS and YFSETQ. V was shortened by 3 bases and J by 6 bases, with 15 bases between the two germline ends. The CDR3 extends over 14 amino acids.

This clonotype appeared a few times. V gene TRBV6-6 combines with J gene TRBJ2-1; 12 bases align to TRBD2. The CDR3 has 16 amino acids. Germline CDR1 reads MNHNY; CDR2 reads SVGAGI (reference sequence). With 0 bases clipped from V and 7 bases from J, the junction kept 4 bases outside the gene matches. The CDR3 DNA sequence: TGTGCCAGCAGTTACTCGACTAGCGGGAGAGGGAATGAGCAGTTCTTC. Its protein product is CASSYSTSGRGNEQFF.

The sample holds many counts of this clonotype. V gene TRBV7-2 combines with J gene TRBJ2-7; D remains ambiguous. Trimming shortened V by 1 base and J by 3 bases, and 13 bases separated the two germline ends. CDR1 and CDR2 from the germline V gene are SGHTA and FQGNSA. The CDR3 runs 15 residues. CDR3 DNA: TGTGCCAGCAGCTTAGGCCCAAATCCCGACTACGAGCAGTACTTC. This sequence encodes CASSLGPNPDYEQYF.

There are a few counts of this clonotype. The V gene is TRBV18, the J gene TRBJ2-1; possible D gene TRBD2, 5 bases. CDR3 length: 14 amino acids. Trimming shortened V by 3 bases and J by 9 bases, and 15 bases separated the two germline ends. Germline-derived CDR1 and CDR2 are KGHSH and LQKENI. CDR3 DNA: TGTGCCAGCTCACCTAATGGGAGCGGAAGTGAGCAGTTCTTC. It specifies CASSPNGSGSEQFF.

This clonotype came up many times. This sequence joins TRBV2 and TRBJ2-5; TRBD2 matches 9 bases. The V and J ends lost 6 bases and 4 bases, in that order; junction bases with no gene match: 6. Germline lookup yields CDR1 SNHLY and CDR2 FYNNEI. CDR3 size: 14 residues. The CDR3 DNA reads TGTGCCAGCAGGCAGCGGGAGGCCAGAGAGACCCAGTACTTC. It encodes CASRQREARETQYF. Full variable domain (outside the CDR3, taken from reference TRBV2 and TRBJ2-5): EPEVTQTPSHQVTQMGQEVILRCVPISNHLYFYWYRQILGQKVEFLVSFYNNEISEKSEIFDDQFSVERPDGSNFTLKIRSTKLEDSAMYFCASRQREARETQYFGPGTRLLVL.

This clonotype was found a few times. The V and J genes are TRBV5-5 and TRBJ2-7; the D gene is possibly TRBD1 (6 bases). V lost 0 bases, J lost 0 bases, and 10 bases lay in between. Germline V lookup: CDR1 SGHKS, CDR2 YYEKEE (reference sequence). The CDR3 contains 15 residues. As DNA, the CDR3 is TGTGCCAGCAGCTTGGCTCCGGACAGCTCCTACGAGCAGTACTTC. It encodes CASSLAPDSSYEQYF.

CDR3 loop: CASTHGQTYNEQFF. The CDR3 nucleotides are TGTGCCAGCACCCATGGGCAGACTTACAATGAGCAGTTCTTC. The rearrangement joins TRBV7-2 to TRBJ2-1, with D unclear. V was pared by 7 bases and J by 4 bases, with 14 bases between. CDR1 SGHTA and CDR2 FQGNSA come from the germline V gene. The CDR3 contains 14 residues.

V is TRBV3-1 and J is TRBJ1-1; D ambiguous. The germline V gene encodes CDR1 LGHDT and CDR2 YNNKEL (reference sequence). The V and J ends lost 3 bases and 1 base respectively, with 12 bases between them. The CDR3 totals 15 residues. The CDR3 loop reads CASSHQKTENTEAFF. The DNA for the CDR3 is TGTGCCAGCAGCCACCAGAAGACCGAGAACACTGAAGCTTTCTTT. Using reference TRBV3-1 and TRBJ1-1 for the parts outside the CDR3, the full variable domain is DTAVSQTPKYLVTQMGNDKSIKCEQNLGHDTMYWYKQDSKKFLKIMFSYNNKELIINETVPNRFSPKSPDKAHLNLHINSLELGDSAVYFCASSHQKTENTEAFFGQGTRLTVV.

The table lists this clonotype with a few counts. CDR3 nucleotide sequence: TGCAGTGCCATTCTTGGGAGCGGGAGCCCAGATACGCAGTATTTT. It encodes CSAILGSGSPDTQYF. The chain has TRBV20-1 and TRBJ2-3, with 8 bases identical to TRBD2. CDR3 length: 15 residues. Germline-derived CDR1 and CDR2 are DFQATT and SNEGSKA (reference sequence). Losses at the gene ends were 6 bases for V and 4 bases for J; bases not matched to a gene: 12.

V gene TRBV9 combines with J gene TRBJ2-7, with 7 bases fitting TRBD2. The CDR3 length is 16 residues. The V gene end was trimmed by 0 bases and the J gene end by 5 bases; junction bases not matched to a gene: 11. From germline, CDR1 is SGDLS and CDR2 YYNGEE. The CDR3 region is CASSVGQRDKSDEQYF. CDR3 DNA: TGTGCCAGCAGCGTAGGGCAGCGGGATAAGAGCGACGAGCAGTACTTC.

The chain links TRBV20-1 to TRBJ1-5; TRBD1 matches 7 bases. The CDR3 has 15 residues. The V gene end was trimmed by 0 bases and the J gene end by 7 bases; junction bases not matched to a gene: 9. The germline gives CDR1 DFQATT, CDR2 SNEGSKA (reference sequence). The CDR3 bases are TGCAGTGCTAGAGATCGTCAGGGGGGCTCCCAGCCCCAGCATTTT. As protein: CSARDRQGGSQPQHF.

As concerns this clonotype: This could be a read error, since a much larger clone is one nucleotide away. The V gene is TRBV15, the J gene TRBJ2-5; D is possibly TRBD2 (7 bases). The DNA end is more similar to TRBJ2-1, so the J call may be wrong. Germline assignment: CDR1 LNHNV and CDR2 YYDKDF (reference sequence). The length of the CDR3 is 16 residues. The CDR3: CATSRERAGARETQFF. The CDR3 bases are TGTGCCACCAGCAGAGAACGGGCGGGGGCTCGCGAGACCCAGTTCTTC.

The chain recombines TRBV7-6 with TRBJ2-1, with 7 bases lining up with TRBD1. Unmatched junction bases numbered 8, after V lost 4 bases and J lost 14 bases. Germline V CDR1 and CDR2: SGHVS, FNYEAQ. This CDR3 contains 12 residues. The CDR3 is CASSSAGTVKFF. Here the CDR3 DNA reads TGTGCCAGCAGCTCTGCCGGGACAGTAAAGTTCTTC.

This clonotype was counted between two and nine times. The chain links TRBV4-1 to TRBJ2-1; D gene uncertain. There are 14 residues in the CDR3. V was trimmed by 0 bases and J by 3 bases, leaving 6 bases between them. Germline V gene sequence: CDR1 MGHRA, CDR2 YSYEKL. In DNA, the CDR3 is TGCGCCAGCAGCCAAGAAGACGGCTACAATGAGCAGTTCTTC. It specifies CASSQEDGYNEQFF.